Listed here is a single T cell receptor (beta chain). Its specificity is not known. Profiled with immunoSEQ multiplex PCR; TCRdb holds only in-frame clones, not every one. The sample records about 73,000 clones, 78% being singletons. The CDR3 consists of 17 residues. The germline V gene has CDR1 SEHNR and CDR2 FQNEAQ (reference sequence). V trimming: 4 bases; J trimming: 2 bases; junction bases outside the gene matches: 11. The data were obtained in a study of vaccination effects on CD4 cells after COVID-19. Pools of viral peptides were used by the ViraFEST assay to expand antigen-specific CD4+ T cells ahead of sequencing. Culture proceeded for 9 to 11 days, and CD4+ T cells were then isolated. The vaccine recipients had no prior SARS-CoV-2 infection, with negative nucleocapsid antibodies. PBMC cultures contained some 2.1 million cells per well, roughly 10 IU/ml IL-2 and 10 ug/ml peptides. Study-wide findings and caveats: The study found marked clonal contraction of infection- and vaccine-induced clones late after vaccination. There was only 1 of 255 vaccine-induced clones in healthy vaccinees that cross-reacted with common cold coronaviruses. Early timepoints after infection were absent, and convalescent patients were few in the study.

The sequence derives from a human donor who received a COVID-19 vaccine. The chain recombines TRBV7-9 with TRBJ2-1, with 7 positions matching TRBD2. This specimen was CD4+ T cells from PBMCs cultured with SARS-CoV-2 spike peptides, taken before COVID-19 vaccination. The CDR3 bases are TGTGCCAGCAGCTATGTAAGTGGGGGGAGGGCCTACAATGAGCAGTTCTTC. Translating gives CASSYVSGGRAYNEQFF.